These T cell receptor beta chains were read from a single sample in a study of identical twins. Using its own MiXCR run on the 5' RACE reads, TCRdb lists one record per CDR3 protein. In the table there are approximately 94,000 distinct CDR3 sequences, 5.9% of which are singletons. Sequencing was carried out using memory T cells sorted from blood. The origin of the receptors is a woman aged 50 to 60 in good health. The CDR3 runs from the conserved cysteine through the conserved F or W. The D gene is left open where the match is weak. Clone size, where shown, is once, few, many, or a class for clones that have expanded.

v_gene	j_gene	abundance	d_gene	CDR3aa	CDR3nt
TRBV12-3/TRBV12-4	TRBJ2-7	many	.	CATSKGVPYEQYF	TGTGCCACGTCCAAGGGTGTGCCCTACGAGCAGTACTTC
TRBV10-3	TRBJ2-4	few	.	CASTPGPNNIQYF	TGTGCCAGCACTCCGGGACCTAATAACATTCAGTACTTC
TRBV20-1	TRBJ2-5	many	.	CSARFIWETQYF	TGCAGTGCTAGGTTTATCTGGGAGACCCAGTACTTC
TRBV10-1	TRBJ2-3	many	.	CASSESKAGRTDTQYF	TGCGCCAGCAGTGAGTCGAAAGCTGGGAGAACAGATACGCAGTATTTT
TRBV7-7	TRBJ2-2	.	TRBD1	CASSLHGQGISELFF	TGTGCCAGCAGCTTACACGGACAGGGCATTTCGGAGCTGTTTTTT
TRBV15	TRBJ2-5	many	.	CATSSSSGTKETQYF	TGTGCCACCAGCAGTTCGTCGGGAACTAAAGAGACCCAGTACTTC
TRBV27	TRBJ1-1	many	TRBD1	CASRFRQGTGTEAFF	TGTGCCAGCAGATTCCGACAGGGTACGGGAACTGAAGCTTTCTTT
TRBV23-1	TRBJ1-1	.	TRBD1	CASSLEGQDMNTEAFF	TGCGCCAGCAGTCTAGAGGGACAGGATATGAACACTGAAGCTTTCTTT
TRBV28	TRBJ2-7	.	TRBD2	CASSGTSGRVYF	TGTGCCAGCAGCGGGACTAGCGGGAGGGTGTACTTC
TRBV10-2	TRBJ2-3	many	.	CASKIQGVDTDTQYF	TGCGCCAGCAAAATACAGGGTGTAGACACAGATACGCAGTATTTT
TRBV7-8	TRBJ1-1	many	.	CASSPRGAPNTEAFF	TGTGCCAGCAGCCCCCGGGGGGCTCCGAACACTGAAGCTTTCTTT
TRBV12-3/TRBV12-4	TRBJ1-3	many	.	CASSFPRGNTIYF	TGTGCCAGCAGTTTCCCCAGGGGAAACACCATATATTTT
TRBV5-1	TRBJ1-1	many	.	CASSTGLEVYTEAFF	TGCGCCAGCAGCACGGGGTTAGAGGTGTACACTGAAGCTTTCTTT
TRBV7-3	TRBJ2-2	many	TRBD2	CASSPRGGRAAGELFF	TGTGCCAGCAGCCCCCGGGGCGGGAGGGCCGCCGGGGAGCTGTTTTTT
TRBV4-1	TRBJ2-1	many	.	CASSHPASSYNEQFF	TGCGCCAGCAGCCACCCAGCTAGCTCCTACAATGAGCAGTTCTTC
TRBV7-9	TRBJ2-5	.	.	CASSPPTPGPRLETQYF	TGTGCCAGCAGCCCCCCTACCCCGGGCCCACGGCTGGAGACCCAGTACTTC
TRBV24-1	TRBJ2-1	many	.	CATSEGAKWGNEQFF	TGTGCCACCAGTGAGGGAGCCAAGTGGGGCAATGAGCAGTTCTTC
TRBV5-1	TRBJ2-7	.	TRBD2	CASTPVGGEAYEQYF	TGCGCCAGCACTCCCGTCGGGGGGGAAGCCTACGAGCAGTACTTC
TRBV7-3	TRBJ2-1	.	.	CASSLEASDNEQFF	TGTGCCAGCAGCTTAGAGGCTAGCGACAATGAGCAGTTCTTC
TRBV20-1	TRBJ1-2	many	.	CSARDPGVSNYGYTF	TGCAGTGCTAGAGATCCGGGGGTCTCTAACTATGGCTACACCTTC